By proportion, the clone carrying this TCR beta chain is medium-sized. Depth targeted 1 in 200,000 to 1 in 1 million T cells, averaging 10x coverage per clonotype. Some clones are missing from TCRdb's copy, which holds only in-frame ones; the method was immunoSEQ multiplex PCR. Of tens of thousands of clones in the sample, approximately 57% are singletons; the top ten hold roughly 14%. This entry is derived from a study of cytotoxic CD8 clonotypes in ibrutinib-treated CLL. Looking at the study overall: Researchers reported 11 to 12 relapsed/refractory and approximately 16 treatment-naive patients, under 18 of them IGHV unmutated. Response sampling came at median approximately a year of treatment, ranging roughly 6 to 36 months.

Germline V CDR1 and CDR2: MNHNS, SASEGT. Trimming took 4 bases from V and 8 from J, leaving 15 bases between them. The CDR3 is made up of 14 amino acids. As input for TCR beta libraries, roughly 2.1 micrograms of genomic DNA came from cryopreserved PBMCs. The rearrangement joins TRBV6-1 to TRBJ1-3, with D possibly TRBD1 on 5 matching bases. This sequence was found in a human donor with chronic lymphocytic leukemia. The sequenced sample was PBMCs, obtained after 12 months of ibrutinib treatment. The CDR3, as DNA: TGTGCCAGCAGTGGGGGCCTCCCGGGGGACACCATATATTTT. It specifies CASSGGLPGDTIYF.